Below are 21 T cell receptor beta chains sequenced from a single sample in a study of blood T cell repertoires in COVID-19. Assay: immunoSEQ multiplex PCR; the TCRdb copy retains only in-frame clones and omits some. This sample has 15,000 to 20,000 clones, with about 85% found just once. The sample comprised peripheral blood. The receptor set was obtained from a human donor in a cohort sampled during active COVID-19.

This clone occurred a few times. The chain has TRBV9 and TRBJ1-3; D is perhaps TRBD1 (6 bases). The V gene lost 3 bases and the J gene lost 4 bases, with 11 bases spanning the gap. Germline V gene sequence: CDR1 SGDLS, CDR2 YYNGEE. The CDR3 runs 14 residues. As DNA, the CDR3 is TGTGCCAGCAGCGAACAGGGTAAAGGAAACACCATATATTTT. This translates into CASSEQGKGNTIYF.

Here the CDR3 reads CASSDLGGGGYGQPQHF. The CDR3 region has the DNA TGTGCCAGCAGTGACCTGGGCGGGGGGGGATATGGGCAGCCCCAGCATTTT. V and J are TRBV6-1 and TRBJ1-5; weak D call: TRBD1 (5 bases). V was cut by 3 bases and J by 7 bases, with 22 bases left in between. The CDR3 runs 17 residues. Germline V gene lookup returns CDR1 MNHNS and CDR2 SASEGT.

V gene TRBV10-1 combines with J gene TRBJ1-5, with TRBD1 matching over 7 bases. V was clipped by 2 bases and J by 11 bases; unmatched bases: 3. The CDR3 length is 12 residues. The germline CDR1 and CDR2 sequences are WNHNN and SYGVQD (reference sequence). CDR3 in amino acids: CASSETGTAQHF. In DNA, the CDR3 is TGCGCCAGCAGTGAGACCGGGACAGCCCAGCATTTT.

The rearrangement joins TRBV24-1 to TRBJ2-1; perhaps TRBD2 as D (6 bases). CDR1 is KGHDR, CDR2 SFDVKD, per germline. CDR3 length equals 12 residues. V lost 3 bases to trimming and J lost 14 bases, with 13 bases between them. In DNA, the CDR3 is TGTGCCACCAGTGATCGTCTAGCGAGAAAGTTCTTC. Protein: CATSDRLARKFF.

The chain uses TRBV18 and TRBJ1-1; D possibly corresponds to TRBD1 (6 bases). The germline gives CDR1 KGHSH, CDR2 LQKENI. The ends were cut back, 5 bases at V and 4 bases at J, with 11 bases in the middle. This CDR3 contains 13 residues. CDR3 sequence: CASSATTGTEAFF. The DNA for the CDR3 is TGTGCCAGCTCAGCTACGACAGGCACTGAAGCTTTCTTT.

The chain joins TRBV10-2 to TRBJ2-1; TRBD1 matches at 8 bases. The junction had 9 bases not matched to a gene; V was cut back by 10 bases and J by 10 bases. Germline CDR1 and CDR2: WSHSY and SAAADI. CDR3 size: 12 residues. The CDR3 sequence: CAISTGVGEQFF. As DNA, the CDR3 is TGCGCCATCTCGACAGGGGTGGGCGAGCAGTTCTTC.

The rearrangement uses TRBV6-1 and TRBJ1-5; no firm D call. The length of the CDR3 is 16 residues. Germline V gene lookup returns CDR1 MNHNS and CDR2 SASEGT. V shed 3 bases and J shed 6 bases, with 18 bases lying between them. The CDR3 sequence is CASSDEWGGQVQPQHF. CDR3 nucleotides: TGTGCCAGCAGTGATGAATGGGGAGGGCAGGTTCAGCCCCAGCATTTT.

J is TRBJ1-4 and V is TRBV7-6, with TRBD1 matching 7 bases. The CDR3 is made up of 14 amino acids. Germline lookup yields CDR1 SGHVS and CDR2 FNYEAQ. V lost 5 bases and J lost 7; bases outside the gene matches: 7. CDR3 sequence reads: CASSTGQAGEKLFF. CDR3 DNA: TGTGCCAGCAGCACAGGACAGGCCGGTGAAAAACTGTTTTTT.

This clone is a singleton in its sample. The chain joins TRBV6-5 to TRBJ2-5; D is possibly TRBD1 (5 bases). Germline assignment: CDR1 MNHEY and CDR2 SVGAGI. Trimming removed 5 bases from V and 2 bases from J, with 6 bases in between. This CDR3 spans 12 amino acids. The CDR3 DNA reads TGTGCCAGCAGTAGGACACAAGAGACCCAGTACTTC. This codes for CASSRTQETQYF.

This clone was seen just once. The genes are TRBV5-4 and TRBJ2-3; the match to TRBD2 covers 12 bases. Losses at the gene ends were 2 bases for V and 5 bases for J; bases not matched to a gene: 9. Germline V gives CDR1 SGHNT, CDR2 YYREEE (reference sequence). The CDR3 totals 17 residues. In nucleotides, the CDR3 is TGTGCCAGCAGCTTCCAACCGCTAGCGGGGGGGCAAGATACGCAGTATTTT. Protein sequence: CASSFQPLAGGQDTQYF.

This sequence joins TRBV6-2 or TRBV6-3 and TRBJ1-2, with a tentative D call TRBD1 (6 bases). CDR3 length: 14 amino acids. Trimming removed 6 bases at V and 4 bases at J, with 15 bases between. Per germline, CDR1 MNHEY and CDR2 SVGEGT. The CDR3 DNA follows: TGTGCCAGCAGCGTGCAGGGAGGGGGCTATGGCTACACCTTC. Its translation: CASSVQGGGYGYTF.

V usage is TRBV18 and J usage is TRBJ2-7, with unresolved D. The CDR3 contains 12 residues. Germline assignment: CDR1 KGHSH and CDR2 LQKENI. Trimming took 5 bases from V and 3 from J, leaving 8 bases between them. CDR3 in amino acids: CASSSFYYEQYF. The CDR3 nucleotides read TGTGCCAGCTCATCTTTCTACTACGAGCAGTACTTC.

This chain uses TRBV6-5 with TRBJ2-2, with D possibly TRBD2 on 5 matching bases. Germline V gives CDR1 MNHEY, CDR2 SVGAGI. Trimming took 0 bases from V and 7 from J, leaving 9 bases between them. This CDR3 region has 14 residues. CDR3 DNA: TGTGCCAGCAGTTACTCCGGTGCGGGCGGGGAGCTGTTTTTT. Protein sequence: CASSYSGAGGELFF.

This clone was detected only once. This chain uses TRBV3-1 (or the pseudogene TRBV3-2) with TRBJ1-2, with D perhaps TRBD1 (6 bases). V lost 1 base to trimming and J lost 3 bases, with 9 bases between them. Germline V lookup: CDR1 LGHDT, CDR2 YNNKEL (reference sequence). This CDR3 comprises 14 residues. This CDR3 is CASSQGGQHYGYTF. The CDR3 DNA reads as TGTGCCAGCAGCCAAGGGGGGCAGCACTATGGCTACACCTTC.

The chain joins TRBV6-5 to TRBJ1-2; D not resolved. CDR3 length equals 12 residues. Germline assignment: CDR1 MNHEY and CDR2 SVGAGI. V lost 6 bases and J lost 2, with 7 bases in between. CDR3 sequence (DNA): TGTGCCAGCAGCTCAGGAAACTATGGCTACACCTTC. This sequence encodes CASSSGNYGYTF.

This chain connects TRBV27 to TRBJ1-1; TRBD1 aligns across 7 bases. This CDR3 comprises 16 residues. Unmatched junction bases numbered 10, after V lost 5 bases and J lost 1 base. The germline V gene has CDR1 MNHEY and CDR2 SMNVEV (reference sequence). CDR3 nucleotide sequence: TGTGCCAGCAGTCCGCACAGGGGTGGGGGGAACACTGAAGCTTTCTTT. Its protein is CASSPHRGGGNTEAFF.

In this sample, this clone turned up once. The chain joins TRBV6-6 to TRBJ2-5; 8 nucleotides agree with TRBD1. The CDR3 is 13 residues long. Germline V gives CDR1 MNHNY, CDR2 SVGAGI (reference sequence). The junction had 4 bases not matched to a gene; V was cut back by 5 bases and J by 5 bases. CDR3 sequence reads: CASSDRGMETQYF. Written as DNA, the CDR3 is TGTGCCAGCAGTGACAGGGGAATGGAGACCCAGTACTTC.

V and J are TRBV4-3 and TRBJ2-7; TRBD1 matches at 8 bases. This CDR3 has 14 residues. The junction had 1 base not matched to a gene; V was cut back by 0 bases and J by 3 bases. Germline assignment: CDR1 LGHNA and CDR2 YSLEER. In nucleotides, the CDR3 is TGCGCCAGCAGCCAAGAGACAGGGGACTACGAGCAGTACTTC. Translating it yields CASSQETGDYEQYF.

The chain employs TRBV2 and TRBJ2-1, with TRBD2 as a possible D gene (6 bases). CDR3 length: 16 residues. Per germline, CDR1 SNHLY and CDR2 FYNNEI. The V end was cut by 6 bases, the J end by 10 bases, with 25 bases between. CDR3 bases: TGTGCCAGCAGCCCCCCCCCTAGCGCGGGCGGAGGCGAGCAGTTCTTC. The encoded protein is CASSPPPSAGGGEQFF.

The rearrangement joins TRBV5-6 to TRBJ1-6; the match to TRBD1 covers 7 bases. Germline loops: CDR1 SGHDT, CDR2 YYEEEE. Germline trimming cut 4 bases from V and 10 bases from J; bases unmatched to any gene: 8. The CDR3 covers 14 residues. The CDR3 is CASSATGSVSPLHF. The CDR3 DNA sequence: TGTGCCAGCAGCGCGACAGGGTCGGTCTCACCCCTCCACTTT.

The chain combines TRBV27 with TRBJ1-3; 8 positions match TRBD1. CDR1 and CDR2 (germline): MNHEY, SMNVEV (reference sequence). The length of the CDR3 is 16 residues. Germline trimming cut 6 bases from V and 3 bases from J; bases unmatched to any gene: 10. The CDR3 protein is CASSPTGVGDGNTIYF. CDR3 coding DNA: TGTGCCAGCAGCCCGACAGGGGTTGGTGATGGAAACACCATATATTTT.